This section outlines one TCR beta chain sequence together with its context. Its antigen is still unknown. The source of the sample is a study of post-analysis software for immune sequencing data. Study details: Patients had relapsing-remitting, secondary progressive or progressive-relapsing multiple sclerosis; some lacked subtype.

Germline V gene sequence: CDR1 DFQATT, CDR2 SNEGSKA (reference sequence). Trimming at V came to 6 bases and at J to 7 bases, leaving 16 bases not matched to a gene. The CDR3 is 16 residues long. Study results and caveats: Five TRBV segments occurring more often in patients than controls included TRBV5-6, TRBV5-1 and TRBV20-1. Controls' normalized Chao1 diversity significantly exceeded that of multiple sclerosis patients. Samples sharing a preparation batch grouped tightly together when assessed by F measure.

Unique molecular identifiers were carried by the TCR beta cDNA libraries. cDNA molecules numbering around 500,000 came from approximately 1 to 10 million T cells. MiXCR, applied by TCRdb to the PCR reads, yields one record per CDR3 protein. Among 800,000 to 950,000 distinct CDR3 sequences listed, about 57% were seen once. The sample taken for sequencing was blood. This clonotype was obtained from a girl under 18 with multiple sclerosis. This chain links TRBV20-1 with TRBJ2-1, with 9 bases fitting TRBD2. CDR3 sequence (DNA): TGCAGTGCCCAAGCGGGGGGAACAAGGAAAGAGAATGAGCAGTTCTTC. As protein: CSAQAGGTRKENEQFF.